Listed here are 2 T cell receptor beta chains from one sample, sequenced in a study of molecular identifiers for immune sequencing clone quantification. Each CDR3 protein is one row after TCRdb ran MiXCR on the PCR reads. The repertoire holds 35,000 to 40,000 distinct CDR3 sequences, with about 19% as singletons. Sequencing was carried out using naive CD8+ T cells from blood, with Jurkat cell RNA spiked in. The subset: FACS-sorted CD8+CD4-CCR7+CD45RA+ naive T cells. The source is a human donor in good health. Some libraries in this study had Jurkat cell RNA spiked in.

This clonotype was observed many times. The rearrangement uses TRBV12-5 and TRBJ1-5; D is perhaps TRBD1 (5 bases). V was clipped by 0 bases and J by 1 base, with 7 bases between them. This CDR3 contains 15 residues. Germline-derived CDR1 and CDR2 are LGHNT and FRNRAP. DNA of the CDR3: TGTGCTAGTGGTTTGGTGGACAACAGCAATCAGCCCCAGCATTTT. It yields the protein CASGLVDNSNQPQHF. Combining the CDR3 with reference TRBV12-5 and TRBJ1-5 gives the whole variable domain DARVTQTPRHKVTEMGQEVTMRCQPILGHNTVFWYRQTMMQGLELLAYFRNRAPLDDSGMPKDRFSAEMPDATLATLKIQPSEPRDSAVYFCASGLVDNSNQPQHFGDGTRLSIL.

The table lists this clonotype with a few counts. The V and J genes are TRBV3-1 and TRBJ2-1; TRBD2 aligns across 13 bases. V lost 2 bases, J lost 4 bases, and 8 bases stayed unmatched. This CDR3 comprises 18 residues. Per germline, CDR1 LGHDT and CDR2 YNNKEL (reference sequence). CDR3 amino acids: CASSQTRSGLAGYNEQFF. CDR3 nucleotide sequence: TGTGCCAGCAGCCAAACGCGGTCGGGACTAGCGGGGTACAATGAGCAGTTCTTC.